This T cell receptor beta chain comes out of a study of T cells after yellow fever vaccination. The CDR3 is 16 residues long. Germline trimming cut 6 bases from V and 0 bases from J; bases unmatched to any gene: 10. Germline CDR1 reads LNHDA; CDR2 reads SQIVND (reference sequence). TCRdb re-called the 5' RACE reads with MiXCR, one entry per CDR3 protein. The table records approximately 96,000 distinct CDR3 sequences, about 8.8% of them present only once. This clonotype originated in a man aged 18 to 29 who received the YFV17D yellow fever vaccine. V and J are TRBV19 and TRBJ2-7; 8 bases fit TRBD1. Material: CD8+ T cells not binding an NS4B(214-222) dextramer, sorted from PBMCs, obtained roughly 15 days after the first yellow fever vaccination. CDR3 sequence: CASSSRTGLSSYEQYF. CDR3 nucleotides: TGTGCCAGTAGCTCTCGGACAGGGTTAAGCTCCTACGAGCAGTACTTC.